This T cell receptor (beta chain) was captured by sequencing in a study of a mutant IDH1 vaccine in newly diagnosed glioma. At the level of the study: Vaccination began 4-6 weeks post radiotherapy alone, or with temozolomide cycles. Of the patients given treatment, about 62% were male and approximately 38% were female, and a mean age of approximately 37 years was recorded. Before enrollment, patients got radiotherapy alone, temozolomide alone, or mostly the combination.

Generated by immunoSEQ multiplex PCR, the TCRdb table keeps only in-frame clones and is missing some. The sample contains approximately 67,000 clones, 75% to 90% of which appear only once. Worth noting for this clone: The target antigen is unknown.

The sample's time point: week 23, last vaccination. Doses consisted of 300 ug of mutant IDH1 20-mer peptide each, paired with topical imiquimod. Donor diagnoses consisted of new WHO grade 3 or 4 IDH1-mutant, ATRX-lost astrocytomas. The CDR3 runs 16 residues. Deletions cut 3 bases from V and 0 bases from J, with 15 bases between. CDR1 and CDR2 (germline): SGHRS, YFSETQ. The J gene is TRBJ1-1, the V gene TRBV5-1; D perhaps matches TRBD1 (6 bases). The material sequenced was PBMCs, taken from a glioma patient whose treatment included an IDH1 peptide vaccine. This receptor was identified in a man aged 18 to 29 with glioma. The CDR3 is CASSWGAGRVNTEAFF. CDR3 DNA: TGCGCCAGCAGCTGGGGGGCAGGGCGGGTGAACACTGAAGCTTTCTTT.